This T cell receptor (beta chain) comes out of a study of T cell clones after liver transplantation. This clone was picked up a small number of times. V gave up 8 bases and J gave up 10 bases; unmatched junction bases: 9. CDR3 length: 14 amino acids. Germline V gene lookup returns CDR1 SGHAT and CDR2 FQNNGV. The protocol was immunoSEQ multiplex PCR, while the TCRdb copy is restricted to in-frame clones and leaves out a portion. The sample has some 61,000 clones; roughly 71% are singletons. The chain employs TRBV11-2 and TRBJ1-6; TRBD1 matches 9 bases. The source material was CD4+ T cells from blood, sampled at the 22-month timepoint. This TCR was recovered from a human patient who received a liver transplant. The graft donor may account for some of the T cells. CDR3 DNA sequence: TGTGCCAGCCGTCTACAGGGGGCAGGGTCACCCCTCCACTTT. It codes for CASRLQGAGSPLHF.